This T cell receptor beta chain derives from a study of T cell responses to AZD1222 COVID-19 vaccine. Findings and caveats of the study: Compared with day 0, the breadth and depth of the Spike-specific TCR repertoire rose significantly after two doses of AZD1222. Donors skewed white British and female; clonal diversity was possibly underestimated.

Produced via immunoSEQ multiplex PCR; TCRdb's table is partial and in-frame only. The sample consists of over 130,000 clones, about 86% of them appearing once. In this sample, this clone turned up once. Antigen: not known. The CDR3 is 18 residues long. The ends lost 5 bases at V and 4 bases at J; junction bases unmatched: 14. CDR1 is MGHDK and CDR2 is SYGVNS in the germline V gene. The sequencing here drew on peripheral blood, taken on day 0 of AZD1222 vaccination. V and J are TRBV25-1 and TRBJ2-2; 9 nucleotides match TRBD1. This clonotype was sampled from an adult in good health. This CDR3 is CASSTSHSDRGPTGELFF. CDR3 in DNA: TGTGCCAGCAGTACATCCCATTCGGACAGGGGTCCCACCGGGGAGCTGTTTTTT.